The table lists the clone carrying this TCR beta chain with a few counts. Its matching antigen is unknown. These data originate in a study of early T cells in non-severe SARS-CoV-2 infection. For the study at large: From unsorted whole blood, bulk RNA was sequenced, and the chains remained unpaired. Overall study findings and caveats: Comparison of clonotypes with VDJdb favored anti-spike CD8 responses while missing private and CD4 specificities.

Trimming took 2 bases from V and 5 from J; bases not matched to a gene: 2. Germline V gives CDR1 LGHDT, CDR2 YNNKEL (reference sequence). CDR3 length equals 15 residues. Individual cDNA molecules received unique molecular identifiers. TCRdb independently ran MiXCR on the 5' RACE reads; one entry per CDR3 protein. This table holds around 94,000 distinct CDR3 sequences, around 14% found once. The chain is built from TRBV3-1 and TRBJ2-3; 12 bases are a match to TRBD2. The origin of this receptor is an adult who was a healthcare worker with PCR-confirmed SARS-CoV-2 infection or an uninfected control (not recorded which). The sample consisted of whole blood. The CDR3, as DNA: TGTGCCAGCAGCCAAAGGGGACTAGCGGGAGATACGCAGTATTTT. It is translated as CASSQRGLAGDTQYF.